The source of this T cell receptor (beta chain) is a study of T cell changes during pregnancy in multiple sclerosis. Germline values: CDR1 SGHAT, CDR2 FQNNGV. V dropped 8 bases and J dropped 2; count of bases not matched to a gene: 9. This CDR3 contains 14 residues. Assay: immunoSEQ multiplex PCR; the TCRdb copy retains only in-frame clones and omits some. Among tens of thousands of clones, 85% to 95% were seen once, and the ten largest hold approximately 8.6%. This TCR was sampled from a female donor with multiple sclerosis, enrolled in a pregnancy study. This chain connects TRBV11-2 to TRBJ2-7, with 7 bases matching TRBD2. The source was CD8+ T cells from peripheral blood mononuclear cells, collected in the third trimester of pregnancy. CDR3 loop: CASLIAGGAYEQYF. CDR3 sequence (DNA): TGTGCCAGCTTAATAGCTGGGGGGGCCTACGAGCAGTACTTC.